Described below is a single T cell receptor (beta chain) sequence and its context. The junction departs from the called germline gene at one end, perhaps through a read error. These data are taken from a study of blood T cell repertoires in COVID-19. Original handling: It was from reference gene primer amplification that nucleated cell counts were estimated. Profiling relied on immunoSEQ multiplex PCR, and the TCRdb table lists in-frame clones only, not all of them. V, J and clone size are taken as reported in that table, and D and trimming were inferred from the DNA itself. In the table there are about 370,000 clones, over 85% of which are singletons. The CDR3 is 14 residues long. In germline, CDR1 is GTSNPN, CDR2 SVGIG (reference sequence).

The chain employs TRBV30 and TRBJ1-2, with D maybe TRBD1 (5 bases). The sample consisted of PBMCs or T cells enriched from blood (not recorded which). The receptor was isolated from a woman in her twenties or thirties who had recovered from COVID-19. CDR3 amino acids: CAWSETDTYYGYTF. The CDR3 DNA is TGTGCCTGGAGTGAGACAGACACTTACTATGGCTACACTTTC. Full variable domain (remainder filled in from reference TRBV30 and TRBJ1-2): SQTIHQWPATLVQPVGSPLSLECTVEGTSNPNLYWYRQAAGRGLQLLFYSVGIGQISSEVPQNLSASRPQDRQFILSSKKLLLSDSGFYLCAWSETDTYYGYTFGSGTRLTVV.